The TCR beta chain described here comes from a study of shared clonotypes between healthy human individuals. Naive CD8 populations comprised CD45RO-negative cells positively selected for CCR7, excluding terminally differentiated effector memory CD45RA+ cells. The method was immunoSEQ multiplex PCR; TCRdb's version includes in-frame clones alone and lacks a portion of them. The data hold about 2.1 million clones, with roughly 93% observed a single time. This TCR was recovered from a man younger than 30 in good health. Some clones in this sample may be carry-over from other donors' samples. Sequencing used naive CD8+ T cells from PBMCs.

CDR3 DNA sequence: TGTGCCAGCAGGGGACTAGCGGGAAATTCTGAGCAGTTCTTC. It is translated as CASRGLAGNSEQFF. This rearrangement joins TRBV2 to TRBJ2-1; 13 bases fit TRBD2. V dropped 6 bases and J dropped 9; count of bases not matched to a gene: 5. Looked up from germline, CDR1 is SNHLY and CDR2 is FYNNEI. The CDR3 runs to 14 residues.